The 8 T cell receptor beta chains listed next were all sequenced from one sample in a study of T cells after yellow fever vaccination. One entry per CDR3 protein, called by TCRdb with MiXCR from the 5' RACE reads. The sample lists 250,000 to 350,000 distinct CDR3 sequences, roughly 4.3% occurring once. Sequenced material: PBMCs, taken 15 days after the yellow fever booster vaccination. These receptors were collected from a man aged 18 to 29 who received the YFV17D yellow fever vaccine.

This clonotype was seen ten or more times. V usage is TRBV27 and J usage is TRBJ1-2; D gene uncertain. CDR3 length: 12 amino acids. Per germline, CDR1 MNHEY and CDR2 SMNVEV (reference sequence). Trimming cost V 6 bases and J 8 bases, with 13 bases left between them. DNA for the CDR3: TGTGCCAGCAGAAGGGCATTTGAGGGCTACACCTTC. Residues: CASRRAFEGYTF.

This clonotype was seen many times. The rearrangement joins TRBV12-3 or TRBV12-4 to TRBJ2-3; D possibly corresponds to TRBD1 (6 bases). The V and J ends lost 6 bases and 0 bases respectively, with 10 bases between them. The CDR3 loop spans 14 amino acids. CDR3 DNA sequence: TGTGCCAGCAGGTCAGGGGATAGCACAGATACGCAGTATTTT. Residues: CASRSGDSTDTQYF.

This clonotype has a handful of counts. The chain is built from TRBV28 and TRBJ2-7; D unresolved. This CDR3 region has 13 residues. The germline CDR1 and CDR2 sequences are MDHEN and SYDVKM. Between the trimmed V and J ends, which lost 4 bases and 3 bases, there was a span of 10 bases. The CDR3: CASSCVRCYEQYV. In DNA form, the CDR3 reads TGTGCCAGCAGTTGCGTTAGGTGCTACGAGCAGTACGTC.

CDR3 region: CAISDPASLYEQYF. In DNA form, the CDR3 reads TGTGCCATCAGTGATCCGGCAAGCCTCTACGAGCAGTACTTC. The genes are TRBV10-3 and TRBJ2-7; D ambiguous. The germline V gene has CDR1 ENHRY and CDR2 SYGVKD. The CDR3 consists of 14 residues. The V and J ends lost 3 bases and 3 bases respectively, with 12 bases between them.

At least ten counts were recorded for this clonotype. The chain combines TRBV6-5 with TRBJ2-7; D is perhaps TRBD1 or TRBD2 (5 bases each). The CDR3 runs to 16 residues. Trimming cost V 6 bases and J 2 bases, with 20 bases left between them. Germline V gives CDR1 MNHEY, CDR2 SVGAGI. The CDR3 reads CASSPNRDRTPYEQYF. The CDR3 DNA follows: TGTGCCAGCAGCCCAAACCGGGACCGCACTCCCTACGAGCAGTACTTC.

This clonotype occurred many times. The V gene is TRBV4-3, the J gene TRBJ2-3, with 7 bases that match TRBD1. V lost 5 bases to trimming and J lost 4 bases; unmatched junction nucleotides: 3. This CDR3 comprises 13 residues. CDR1 is LGHNA, CDR2 YSLEER, per germline. The CDR3 region is CASSGQGADTQYF. CDR3 in DNA: TGCGCCAGCAGCGGGCAGGGGGCAGATACGCAGTATTTT.

This clonotype was found a few times. The chain recombines TRBV7-2 with TRBJ1-2; D possibly corresponds to TRBD1 (6 bases). The germline V gene encodes CDR1 SGHTA and CDR2 FQGNSA. Between the trimmed V and J ends, which lost 3 bases and 4 bases, there was a span of 18 bases. The CDR3 consists of 16 residues. The CDR3 is CASSLGISGAAYGYTF. The CDR3, as DNA: TGTGCCAGCAGCTTGGGAATTTCAGGGGCGGCCTATGGCTACACCTTC.

The genes are TRBV10-3 and TRBJ2-3; D gene uncertain. The V and J ends lost 4 bases and 0 bases respectively, with 8 bases between them. The CDR3 runs to 14 residues. Germline lookup yields CDR1 ENHRY and CDR2 SYGVKD. Here the CDR3 DNA reads TGTGCCATCAGTGGAACGACTAGCACAGATACGCAGTATTTT. It codes for CAISGTTSTDTQYF.